Each of the 27 T cell receptor beta chains below was sequenced from the same sample in a study of post-analysis software for immune sequencing data. No antigens are known for them. TCR beta libraries were prepared from cDNA with unique molecular identifiers. One entry per CDR3 protein results from TCRdb running MiXCR on the PCR reads. The sample shows hundreds of thousands of distinct CDR3 sequences, about 38% of them seen only once. Study-level results: Controls showed lower frequencies than patients for 5 or 6 TRBV segments, and TRBV5-6, TRBV5-1 and TRBV20-1 were among these.

Sequenced material: blood. The source is a girl aged 10-17 years with multiple sclerosis.

This clonotype was seen repeatedly, ten times or more. The J gene is TRBJ2-1, the V gene TRBV12-3 or TRBV12-4; D is undetermined. This CDR3 region has 14 residues. The V end was cut by 3 bases, the J end by 4 bases, with 10 bases between. The CDR3 protein is CASSFFQSYNEQFF. Written as DNA, the CDR3 is TGTGCCAGCAGTTTCTTCCAGAGTTACAATGAGCAGTTCTTC.

This clonotype was picked up a small number of times. The V gene is TRBV2, the J gene TRBJ2-1; D is uncertain. V gave up 3 bases and J gave up 12 bases, with 9 bases separating them. The germline V gene has CDR1 SNHLY and CDR2 FYNNEI. The CDR3 is made up of 11 amino acids. CDR3 nucleotide sequence: TGTGCCAGCAGTGAGACTTCGGGGCAGTTCTTC. Translating it yields CASSETSGQFF.

There are many counts of this clonotype. The chain is built from TRBV7-9 and TRBJ2-4; D unclear. The ends were cut back, 2 bases at V and 8 bases at J, with 10 bases in the middle. The CDR3 spans 13 residues. CDR1 and CDR2 from the germline V gene are SEHNR and FQNEAQ (reference sequence). CDR3 region: CASSLRAFDIQYF. The CDR3 coding sequence is TGTGCCAGCAGCTTAAGGGCATTTGACATTCAGTACTTC.

This clonotype was seen ten or more times. J is TRBJ1-2 and V is TRBV7-9; TRBD1 agrees at 10 bases. The germline V gene has CDR1 SEHNR and CDR2 FQNEAQ (reference sequence). CDR3 size: 13 residues. J lost 8 bases, V lost 4 bases, and 4 bases had no gene match. The CDR3 protein is CASSWGQGFGYTF. CDR3 DNA: TGTGCCAGCAGCTGGGGACAGGGGTTCGGCTACACCTTC.

This clonotype came up a few times. A read error is possible here, since a much larger clone lies one base away. The V and J genes are TRBV6-5 and TRBJ1-4; 7 bases fit TRBD1. Germline CDR1 MNHEY, CDR2 SVGAGI. The CDR3 runs 14 residues. The CDR3 here is CASREGALNEKRFF. CDR3 in DNA: TGTGCCAGCAGGGAGGGGGCTCTTAATGAAAAACGGTTTTTT.

This clonotype has ten or more counts. This chain uses TRBV5-1 with TRBJ1-6; no definite D call. Germline CDR1 reads SGHRS; CDR2 reads YFSETQ. The V and J ends lost 2 bases and 7 bases respectively, with 7 bases between them. The length of the CDR3 is 13 residues. CDR3 sequence reads: CASSLTVNSPLHF. In DNA form, the CDR3 reads TGCGCCAGCAGCTTAACAGTCAATTCACCCCTCCACTTT.

The chain links TRBV28 to TRBJ1-1, with TRBD1 as a possible D gene (5 bases). Trimming removed 3 bases at V and 0 bases at J, with 26 bases between. The germline V gene encodes CDR1 MDHEN and CDR2 SYDVKM. The CDR3 has 20 residues. CDR3 nucleotides: TGTGCCAGCAGTTTCCCCCTTCAGTTGTTCGGGGGATCAATGAACACTGAAGCTTTCTTT. Translating gives CASSFPLQLFGGSMNTEAFF.

The chain combines TRBV11-2 with TRBJ1-1; no clear D gene. This CDR3 is built from 14 residues. Trimming shortened V by 0 bases and J by 3 bases, and 8 bases separated the two germline ends. Per the germline V gene, CDR1 is SGHAT and CDR2 is FQNNGV. CDR3 residues: CASSLDWLDTEAFF. The CDR3 DNA is TGTGCCAGCAGCTTAGATTGGTTGGACACTGAAGCTTTCTTT.

On this clonotype itself: Possible read error: a much larger clone is one base away. V usage is TRBV20-1 and J usage is TRBJ1-1; 9 bases agree with TRBD1. J lost 7 bases, V lost 2 bases, and 8 bases had no gene match. Germline loops: CDR1 DFQATT, CDR2 SNEGSKA (reference sequence). The CDR3 loop spans 14 amino acids. The CDR3: CSARNGQGTNEAFF. CDR3 coding DNA: TGCAGTGCTAGAAACGGACAGGGGACTAATGAAGCTTTCTTT.

In this sample, this clonotype turned up once. The rearrangement joins TRBV5-1 to TRBJ2-7, with 9 bases that match TRBD1. In germline, CDR1 is SGHRS, CDR2 YFSETQ. V shed 4 bases, J shed 8 bases, and the junction held 13 bases outside the gene matches. The CDR3 totals 15 residues. The CDR3 region is CASSLTPGQGVQQYF. Here the CDR3 DNA reads TGCGCCAGCAGCCTAACACCGGGACAGGGCGTGCAGCAGTACTTC.

This clonotype was seen more than once but under ten times. This chain connects TRBV20-1 to TRBJ2-1, with D perhaps given as TRBD1 or TRBD2 (5 bases each). The CDR3 sequence is 12 residues long. V was clipped by 3 bases and J by 6 bases, with 9 bases between them. Germline V gene lookup returns CDR1 DFQATT and CDR2 SNEGSKA (reference sequence). CDR3 DNA: TGCAGTGCTAGTGATGGGGGCAATGAGCAGTTCTTC. Protein: CSASDGGNEQFF.

To note about this clonotype: This may be a read error: a much more frequent sequence differs by one nucleotide. This chain uses TRBV6-5 with TRBJ2-5; D may be TRBD2 (5 bases). Looked up from germline, CDR1 is MNHEY and CDR2 is SVGAGI. Trimming removed 5 bases from V and 11 bases from J, with 27 bases in between. CDR3 length: 16 amino acids. The CDR3 nucleotides read TGTGCCAGCAGTCCTGAGAGCGGACCGGGGTATGATGAGCAGTACTTC. Encoded protein: CASSPESGPGYDEQYF.

Ten or more counts support this clonotype. This rearrangement joins TRBV20-1 to TRBJ2-1, with D uncertain. Germline V gene sequence: CDR1 DFQATT, CDR2 SNEGSKA (reference sequence). The CDR3 contains 14 residues. Trimming cost V 6 bases and J 6 bases, with 18 bases left between them. CDR3 in amino acids: CSAPAFRAGNEQFF. As DNA, the CDR3 is TGCAGTGCCCCCGCTTTTCGGGCAGGCAATGAGCAGTTCTTC.

V is TRBV3-1 and J is TRBJ2-4; D is possibly TRBD1 (6 bases). Looked up from germline, CDR1 is LGHDT and CDR2 is YNNKEL (reference sequence). Trimming pared 1 base from V and 0 bases from J, leaving 13 bases between. CDR3 size: 17 residues. In DNA form, the CDR3 reads TGTGCCAGCAGCCAAGTAAGGACAGACATAGCCAAAAACATTCAGTACTTC. Its protein is CASSQVRTDIAKNIQYF.

Many counts were recorded for this clonotype. The genes are TRBV7-9 and TRBJ2-5; D is ambiguous. CDR1 SEHNR and CDR2 FQNEAQ come from the germline V gene (reference sequence). V was shortened by 5 bases and J by 3 bases, with 13 bases between the two germline ends. This CDR3 comprises 14 residues. Here the CDR3 reads CASSPRLEKETQYF. In DNA, the CDR3 is TGTGCCAGCAGCCCCCGGCTGGAGAAAGAGACCCAGTACTTC.

The J gene is TRBJ2-2, the V gene TRBV9; TRBD1 is a possible D gene (6 bases). The CDR3 is 16 residues long. The germline V gene has CDR1 SGDLS and CDR2 YYNGEE. Trimming removed 4 bases from V and 4 bases from J, with 17 bases in between. DNA for the CDR3: TGTGCCAGCAGCCGGGTGGGTACAGGGCTCACCGGGGAGCTGTTTTTT. This codes for CASSRVGTGLTGELFF.

This clonotype was recorded many times. The chain recombines TRBV4-1 with TRBJ2-3, with 9 bases aligning to TRBD1. The CDR3 length is 15 residues. Per germline, CDR1 MGHRA and CDR2 YSYEKL. Unmatched junction bases numbered 8, after V lost 4 bases and J lost 6 bases. CDR3 bases: TGCGCCAGCAGCCGCCCGGGACAGGGAAAGGATACGCAGTATTTT. The encoded protein is CASSRPGQGKDTQYF.

This clonotype occurred once. With a much larger clone just one base away, this may be a read error. The rearrangement links TRBV7-3 to TRBJ2-5, with 8 bases lining up with TRBD2. Germline V gene sequence: CDR1 SGHTA, CDR2 FQGTGA. This CDR3 region has 14 residues. The trim removed 3 bases at V and 11 bases at J, leaving 11 bases unmatched. The CDR3 DNA reads as TGTGCCAGCAGCTTCACTAGCGGCCACAATGAGCAGTACTTC. This translates into CASSFTSGHNEQYF. The entire variable domain, with the rest obtained from reference TRBV7-3 and TRBJ2-5, is as follows: GAGVSQTPSNKVTEKGKYVELRCDPISGHTALYWYRQSLGQGPEFLIYFQGTGAADDSGLPNDRFFAVRPEGSVSTLKIQRTERGDSAVYLCASSFTSGHNEQYFGPGTRLLVL.

As regards this clonotype: With a much larger clone just one base away, this may be a read error. The chain is built from TRBV5-1 and TRBJ2-3; 12 bases map to TRBD2. CDR1 and CDR2 from the germline V gene are SGHRS and YFSETQ. The length of the CDR3 is 16 residues. J was trimmed by 2 bases and V by 4 bases; bases with no gene match: 5. The CDR3 DNA follows: TGCGCCAGCAGCGCCGGACTAGCGGGGCCCACAGATACGCAGTATTTT. Encoded protein: CASSAGLAGPTDTQYF. The whole variable domain, remainder taken from reference TRBV5-1 and TRBJ2-3, is KAGVTQTPRYLIKTRGQQVTLSCSPISGHRSVSWYQQTPGQGLQFLFEYFSETQRNKGNFPGRFSGRQFSNSRSEMNVSTLELGDSALYLCASSAGLAGPTDTQYFGPGTRLTVL.

The chain employs TRBV6-4 and TRBJ2-2; no clear D. Trimming cost V 0 bases and J 8 bases, with 10 bases left between them. Germline V lookup: CDR1 MRHNA, CDR2 SNTAGT. This CDR3 is 14 amino acids long. CDR3 coding DNA: TGTGCCAGCAGTGACTCGGTAGGAAGAGGGGAGCTGTTTTTT. Translation: CASSDSVGRGELFF.

The table lists this clonotype with many counts. The gene calls are TRBV6-5 and TRBJ1-2, with D uncertain. CDR1 and CDR2 from the germline V gene are MNHEY and SVGAGI. Trimming pared 2 bases from V and 0 bases from J, leaving 7 bases between. The CDR3 contains 14 residues. The CDR3 DNA is TGTGCCAGCAGTTACGGCAGAGCTAACTATGGCTACACCTTC. Its translation is CASSYGRANYGYTF.

This clonotype was found many times. CDR3 DNA: TGCAGCGTCCCAGACAGGGTGGTTACAGATACGCAGTATTTT. This codes for CSVPDRVVTDTQYF. The rearrangement uses TRBV29-1 and TRBJ2-3, with 7 positions matching TRBD1. CDR1 is SQVTM, CDR2 ANQGSEA, per germline. The V gene end was trimmed by 6 bases and the J gene end by 3 bases; junction bases not matched to a gene: 9. This CDR3 has 14 residues.

There are a few counts of this clonotype. The chain uses TRBV2 and TRBJ1-2; D perhaps matches TRBD1 (6 bases). Per germline, CDR1 SNHLY and CDR2 FYNNEI. The CDR3 consists of 17 residues. The V gene lost 3 bases and the J gene lost 5 bases, with 22 bases spanning the gap. CDR3 in amino acids: CASSDPPHTGLEYGYTF. CDR3 nucleotides: TGTGCCAGCAGTGACCCGCCCCACACAGGGCTGGAATATGGCTACACCTTC.

The J gene is TRBJ2-3, the V gene TRBV24-1; D assignment may be TRBD1 or TRBD2 (6 bases each). V was pared by 4 bases and J by 2 bases, with 12 bases between. The CDR3 sequence is 15 residues long. Germline V gene data show CDR1 as KGHDR and CDR2 as SFDVKD. The chain's CDR3 is CATSEGGRATDTQYF. The CDR3 bases are TGTGCCACCAGTGAGGGGGGCAGGGCCACAGATACGCAGTATTTT.

J is TRBJ2-2 and V is TRBV20-1; 8 nucleotides match TRBD2. The CDR3 contains 13 residues. Per the germline V gene, CDR1 is DFQATT and CDR2 is SNEGSKA (reference sequence). V was clipped by 4 bases and J by 6 bases; unmatched bases: 4. As DNA, the CDR3 is TGCAGTGCTATATACGGGAGGGCCGGGGAGCTGTTTTTT. It yields the protein CSAIYGRAGELFF.

The chain links TRBV11-2 to TRBJ2-5, with 9 bases matching TRBD1. CDR3 length: 16 residues. Germline V gene sequence: CDR1 SGHAT, CDR2 FQNNGV. After removal of 4 bases from V and 2 bases from J, the junction contained 8 bases not matched to a gene. CDR3 in DNA: TGTGCCAGCAGCTCAACGACCGGGACAGGGCAAGAGACCCAGTACTTC. Translation gives CASSSTTGTGQETQYF.

Note on this clonotype: With a much larger clone just one base away, this may be a read error. This chain links TRBV5-1 with TRBJ1-4, with a tentative D call TRBD1 (5 bases). Germline loops: CDR1 SGHRS, CDR2 YFSETQ. CDR3 length: 16 residues. The chain's CDR3 is CASSRRDGATNEKLYF. The CDR3 nucleotides read TGCGCCAGCAGCCGGAGGGACGGAGCAACTAATGAAAAACTGTATTTT.